Sequencing of this TCR beta chain was carried out in a study of cytomegalovirus exposure and HLA in healthy donors. Study-wide context: Prior work identified around 100 million unique TCR beta sequences in about 179 million T cells. Caucasian-associated ancestry cluster membership applied to approximately 80% of several hundred genotyped donors.

60 Vbeta and 13 Jbeta primers were used in PCR. Libraries were prepared by immunoSEQ multiplex PCR; TCRdb keeps only in-frame clonotypes and omits some of them. Of around 190,000 clones in the sample, about 80% are singletons; the top ten hold less than 3%. Remarks on this clone: Its matching antigen is unknown.

V shed 5 bases and J 7 bases; nucleotides not matched to a gene: 11. Germline CDR1 SGHTA, CDR2 FQGTGA. The CDR3 consists of 15 residues. Points from the study as a whole: Analysis performed later found about 18,000 TCR beta sequences associated with HLA alleles at 0.05 false discovery rate.

The receptor comes from a woman aged 25 to 39 in good health and CMV-seronegative. The sequenced sample consisted of PBMCs. The genes are TRBV7-3 and TRBJ2-3, with 8 bases that match TRBD2. Here the CDR3 reads CASSPRGGGTNTQYF. The CDR3 region has the DNA TGTGCCAGCAGCCCCCGCGGCGGGGGGACCAATACGCAGTATTTT.